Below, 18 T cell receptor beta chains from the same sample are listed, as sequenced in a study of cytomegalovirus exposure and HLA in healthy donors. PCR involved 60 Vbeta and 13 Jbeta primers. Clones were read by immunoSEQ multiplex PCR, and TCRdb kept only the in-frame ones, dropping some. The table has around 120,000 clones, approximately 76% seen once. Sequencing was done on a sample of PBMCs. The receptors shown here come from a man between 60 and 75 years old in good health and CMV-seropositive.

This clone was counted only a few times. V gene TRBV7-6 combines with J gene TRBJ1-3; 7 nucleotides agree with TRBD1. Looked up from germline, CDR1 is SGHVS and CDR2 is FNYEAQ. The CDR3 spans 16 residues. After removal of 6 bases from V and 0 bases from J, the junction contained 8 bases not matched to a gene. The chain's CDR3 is CASSGQALSSGNTIYF. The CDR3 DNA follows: TGTGCCAGCAGTGGACAGGCCCTTAGCTCTGGAAACACCATATATTTT.

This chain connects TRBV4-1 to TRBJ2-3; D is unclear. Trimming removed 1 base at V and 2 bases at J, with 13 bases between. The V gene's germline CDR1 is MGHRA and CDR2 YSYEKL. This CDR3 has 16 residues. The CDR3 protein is CASSQVSAGVTDTQYF. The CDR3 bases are TGCGCCAGCAGCCAAGTTTCGGCAGGCGTCACAGATACGCAGTATTTT.

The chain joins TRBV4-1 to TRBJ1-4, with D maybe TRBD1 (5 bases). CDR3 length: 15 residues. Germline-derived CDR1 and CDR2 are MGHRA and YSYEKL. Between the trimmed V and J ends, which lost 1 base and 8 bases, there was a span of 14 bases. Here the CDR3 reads CASSQGSIGGEKLFF. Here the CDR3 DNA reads TGCGCCAGCAGCCAAGGATCGATCGGGGGGGAAAAACTGTTTTTT.

The DNA of the CDR3 is TGTGCCAGCAGGCCAGCGGGGGGGGATACGCAGTATTTT. Translated, it gives CASRPAGGDTQYF. V is TRBV7-3 and J is TRBJ2-3; TRBD2 aligns across 10 bases. The germline gives CDR1 SGHTA, CDR2 FQGTGA. The CDR3 is 13 residues long. Trimming took 6 bases from V and 6 from J; bases not matched to a gene: 3. The full variable domain, rest sourced from reference TRBV7-3 and TRBJ2-3, is GAGVSQTPSNKVTEKGKYVELRCDPISGHTALYWYRQSLGQGPEFLIYFQGTGAADDSGLPNDRFFAVRPEGSVSTLKIQRTERGDSAVYLCASRPAGGDTQYFGPGTRLTVL.

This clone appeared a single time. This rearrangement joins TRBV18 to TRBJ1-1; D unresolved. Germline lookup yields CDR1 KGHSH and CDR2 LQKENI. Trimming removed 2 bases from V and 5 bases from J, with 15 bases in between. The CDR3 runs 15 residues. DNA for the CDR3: TGTGCCAGCTCACCAACGGGAGATCCTTTTACTGAAGCTTTCTTT. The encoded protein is CASSPTGDPFTEAFF.

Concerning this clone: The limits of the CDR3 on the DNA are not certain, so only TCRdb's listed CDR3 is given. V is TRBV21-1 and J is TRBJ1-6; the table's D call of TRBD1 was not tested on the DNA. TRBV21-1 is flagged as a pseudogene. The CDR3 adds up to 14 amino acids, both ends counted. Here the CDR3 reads CASSKVGSGSPLHF.

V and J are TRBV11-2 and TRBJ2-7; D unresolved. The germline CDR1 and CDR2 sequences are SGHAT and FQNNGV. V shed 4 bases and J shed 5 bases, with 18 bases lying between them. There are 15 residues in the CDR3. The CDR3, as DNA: TGTGCCAGCAGCTCTCCTCTACGTCGGGTACACGAGCAGTACTTC. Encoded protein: CASSSPLRRVHEQYF.

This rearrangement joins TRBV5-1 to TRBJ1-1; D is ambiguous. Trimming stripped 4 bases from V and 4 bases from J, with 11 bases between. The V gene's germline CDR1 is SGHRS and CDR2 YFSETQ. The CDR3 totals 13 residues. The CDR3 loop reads CASSVHEVTEAFF. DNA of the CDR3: TGCGCCAGCAGCGTACATGAGGTCACTGAAGCTTTCTTT.

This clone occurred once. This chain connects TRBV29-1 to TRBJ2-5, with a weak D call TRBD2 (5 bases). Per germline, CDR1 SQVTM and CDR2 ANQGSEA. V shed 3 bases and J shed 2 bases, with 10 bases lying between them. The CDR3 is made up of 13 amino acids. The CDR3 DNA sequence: TGCAGCGTTGACGGACGGAGGCAAGAGACCCAGTACTTC. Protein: CSVDGRRQETQYF.

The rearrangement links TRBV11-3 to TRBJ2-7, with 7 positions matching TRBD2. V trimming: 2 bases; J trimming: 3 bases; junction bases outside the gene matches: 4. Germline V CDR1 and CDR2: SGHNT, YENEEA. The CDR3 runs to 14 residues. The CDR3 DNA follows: TGTGCCAGCAGCTTACTCAGCGGGGTCTACGAGCAGTACTTC. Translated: CASSLLSGVYEQYF.

The CDR3: CASSDTGTGEVLGETQYF. CDR3 in DNA: TGCGCCAGCAGTGACACCGGGACAGGGGAAGTATTGGGAGAGACCCAGTACTTC. The V gene is TRBV10-2, the J gene TRBJ2-5, with 10 bases matching TRBD1. Unmatched junction bases numbered 14, after V lost 3 bases and J lost 4 bases. The CDR3 loop spans 18 amino acids. Per the germline V gene, CDR1 is WSHSY and CDR2 is SAAADI.

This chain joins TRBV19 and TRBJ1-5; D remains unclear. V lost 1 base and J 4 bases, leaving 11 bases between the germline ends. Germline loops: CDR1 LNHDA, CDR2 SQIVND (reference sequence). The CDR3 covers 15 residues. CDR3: CASSIVPVGNQPQHF. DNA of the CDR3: TGTGCCAGTAGTATAGTTCCAGTCGGGAATCAGCCCCAGCATTTT.

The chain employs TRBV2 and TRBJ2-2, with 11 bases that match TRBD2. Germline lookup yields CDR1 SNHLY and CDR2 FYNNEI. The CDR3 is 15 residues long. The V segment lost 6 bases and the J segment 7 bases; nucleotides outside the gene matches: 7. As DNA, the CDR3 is TGTGCCAGCAGCGTACTAGCGGGAGTTGTCGGGGAGCTGTTTTTT. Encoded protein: CASSVLAGVVGELFF.

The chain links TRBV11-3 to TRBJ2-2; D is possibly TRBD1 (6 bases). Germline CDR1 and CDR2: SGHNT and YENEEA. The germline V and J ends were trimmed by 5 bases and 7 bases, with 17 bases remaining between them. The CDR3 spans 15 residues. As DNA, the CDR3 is TGTGCCAGCAGCGCGGGCAGGGGCGACGGCGGGGAGCTGTTTTTT. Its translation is CASSAGRGDGGELFF.

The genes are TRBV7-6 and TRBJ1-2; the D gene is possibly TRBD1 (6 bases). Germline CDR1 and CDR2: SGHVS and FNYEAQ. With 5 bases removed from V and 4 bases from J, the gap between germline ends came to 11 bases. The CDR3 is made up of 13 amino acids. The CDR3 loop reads CASSPPGVYGYTF. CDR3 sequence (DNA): TGTGCCAGCAGCCCTCCAGGGGTCTATGGCTACACCTTC.

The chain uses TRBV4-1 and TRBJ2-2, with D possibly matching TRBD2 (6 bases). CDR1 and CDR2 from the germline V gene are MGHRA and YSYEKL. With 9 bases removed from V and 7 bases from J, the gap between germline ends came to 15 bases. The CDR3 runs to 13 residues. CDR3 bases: TGCGCCAGTCTTGACGGGGGTATCGGGGAGCTGTTTTTT. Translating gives CASLDGGIGELFF.

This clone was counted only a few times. The CDR3 DNA is TGCGCCAGCAGCTGGGGGGACTCGGGCGAAGCTTTCTTT. As protein: CASSWGDSGEAFF. This chain connects TRBV5-1 to TRBJ1-1; maybe TRBD1 (5 bases). Germline lookup yields CDR1 SGHRS and CDR2 YFSETQ. V was clipped by 3 bases and J by 8 bases, with 14 bases between them. The CDR3 is made up of 13 amino acids.

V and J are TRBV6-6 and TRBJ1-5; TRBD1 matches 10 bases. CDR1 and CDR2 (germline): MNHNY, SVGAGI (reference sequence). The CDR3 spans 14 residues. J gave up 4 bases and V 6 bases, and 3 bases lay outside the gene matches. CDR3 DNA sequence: TGTGCCAGCAGCCGACAGGGGGCAAATCAGCCCCAGCATTTT. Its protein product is CASSRQGANQPQHF.